The source of this T cell receptor (beta chain) is a study of cytomegalovirus exposure and HLA in healthy donors. The CDR3 length is 14 residues. Germline CDR1 and CDR2: SEHNR and FQNEAQ (reference sequence). Trimming left V 1 base short and J 1 base short, with 7 bases between. Profiling relied on immunoSEQ multiplex PCR, and the TCRdb table lists in-frame clones only, not all of them. The sample carries roughly 150,000 clones, about 90% recorded once. The TCR sequence derives from a young man in good health and CMV-seropositive. The sample taken for sequencing was PBMCs. The rearrangement uses TRBV7-9 and TRBJ1-2, with D possibly TRBD1 on 6 matching bases. CDR3 protein: CASSLEGVNYGYTF. The CDR3 nucleotides read TGTGCCAGCAGCTTAGAGGGGGTTAACTATGGCTACACCTTC. Full variable domain (rest looked up from reference TRBV7-9 and TRBJ1-2): DTGVSQNPRHKITKRGQNVTFRCDPISEHNRLYWYRQTLGQGPEFLTYFQNEAQLEKSRLLSDRFSAERPKGSFSTLEIQRTEQGDSAMYLCASSLEGVNYGYTFGSGTRLTVV.